Presented here are 13 T cell receptor beta chains from one specimen sequenced in a study of blood T cell repertoires in COVID-19. Using immunoSEQ multiplex PCR, the repertoire was profiled, and TCRdb retains in-frame clones only, with some absent. The table lists 250,000 to 300,000 clones, about 90% of them singletons. Sequenced: peripheral blood. Every receptor here comes from a woman between 45 and 60 years old who had recovered from COVID-19.

The chain joins TRBV28 to TRBJ1-2; D is unclear. CDR3 length equals 12 residues. CDR1 is MDHEN and CDR2 is SYDVKM in the germline V gene. Trimming left V 6 bases short and J 4 bases short, with 9 bases between. The chain's CDR3 is CASSLLSYGYTF. The DNA of the CDR3 is TGTGCCAGCAGCCTCCTGAGCTATGGCTACACCTTC.

The chain recombines TRBV21-1 with TRBJ1-2; TRBD1, the table's D call, lacks a check against the DNA. TRBV21-1 is a pseudogene. The CDR3 extends over 13 amino acids. CDR3 protein: CASTGQGLYGYTF. CDR3 in DNA: TGTGCCAGCACCGGACAGGGGCTGTATGGCTACACCTTC.

The chain joins TRBV7-2 to TRBJ1-6; D is perhaps TRBD1 (6 bases). Trimming pared 1 base from V and 9 bases from J, leaving 13 bases between. The CDR3 runs 15 residues. In germline, CDR1 is SGHTA, CDR2 FQGNSA. CDR3 region: CASSLVGAGGSPLHF. As DNA, the CDR3 is TGTGCCAGCAGCTTAGTGGGGGCGGGGGGTTCACCCCTCCACTTT.

The V call is TRBV5-1, the J call TRBJ1-1; 8 bases match TRBD1. V lost 5 bases, J lost 3 bases, and 6 bases stayed unmatched. The CDR3 loop spans 14 amino acids. In germline, CDR1 is SGHRS, CDR2 YFSETQ. The DNA of the CDR3 is TGCGCCAGCAGTGAGACAGGGGTGGACACTGAAGCTTTCTTT. Translated, it gives CASSETGVDTEAFF.

The chain couples TRBV7-2 to TRBJ1-1, with unresolved D. V lost 3 bases to trimming and J lost 1 base, with 6 bases between them. This CDR3 region has 13 residues. Germline lookup yields CDR1 SGHTA and CDR2 FQGNSA. The CDR3: CASSFDKNTEAFF. CDR3 DNA: TGTGCCAGCAGCTTCGACAAGAACACTGAAGCTTTCTTT.

This clone was found once. The V gene is TRBV11-2, the J gene TRBJ2-7; weak D call: TRBD2 (5 bases). There are 14 residues in the CDR3. Trimming left V 6 bases short and J 4 bases short, with 16 bases between. Germline loops: CDR1 SGHAT, CDR2 FQNNGV. The CDR3: CASRSMDGGYEQYF. The CDR3 coding sequence is TGTGCCAGCAGGAGTATGGACGGAGGATACGAGCAGTACTTC.

This sequence joins TRBV6-2 or TRBV6-3 and TRBJ1-5; TRBD1 aligns across 7 bases. CDR1 is MNHEY and CDR2 is SVGEGT in the germline V gene. Trimming cost V 6 bases and J 6 bases; bases outside gene matches: 8. The CDR3 length is 14 residues. The CDR3 region is CASSYKGASQPQHF. The CDR3 nucleotides read TGTGCCAGCAGCTATAAGGGGGCGAGTCAGCCCCAGCATTTT.

This CDR3 reads CASSPGTSRSSYNEQFF. The DNA of the CDR3 is TGTGCCAGCAGCCCAGGGACTAGCCGCTCGAGCTACAATGAGCAGTTCTTC. The gene calls are TRBV27 and TRBJ2-1; 9 nucleotides line up with TRBD2. From germline, CDR1 is MNHEY and CDR2 SMNVEV (reference sequence). The CDR3 spans 17 residues. The V segment lost 6 bases and the J segment 3 bases; nucleotides outside the gene matches: 12.

V usage is TRBV24-1 and J usage is TRBJ1-5; 10 positions agree with TRBD1. The V gene end was trimmed by 5 bases and the J gene end by 4 bases; junction bases not matched to a gene: 10. Per the germline V gene, CDR1 is KGHDR and CDR2 is SFDVKD. This CDR3 has 17 amino acids. The CDR3 DNA reads TGTGCCACCAGTGGGTGGGACAGGGGCCTTGGGAATCAGCCCCAGCATTTT. Residues: CATSGWDRGLGNQPQHF.

The CDR3 sequence: CASSLSAGTGLGEQYF. In DNA, the CDR3 is TGTGCCAGCAGCCTTTCCGCCGGGACAGGGTTAGGCGAGCAGTACTTC. This rearrangement joins TRBV7-8 to TRBJ2-7, with 9 bases lining up with TRBD1. Germline V gene lookup returns CDR1 SGHVS and CDR2 FQNEAQ. The CDR3 covers 16 residues. V trimming: 5 bases; J trimming: 6 bases; junction bases outside the gene matches: 14.

This clone was seen just once. The gene calls are TRBV2 and TRBJ2-2; D perhaps matches TRBD1 (6 bases). CDR1 is SNHLY, CDR2 FYNNEI, per germline. This CDR3 has 15 amino acids. Trimming removed 9 bases at V and 2 bases at J, with 16 bases between. CDR3 DNA: TGTGCCAGTAGTCCCGGGACACTTAACACCGGGGAGCTGTTTTTT. Its translation is CASSPGTLNTGELFF.

The rearrangement uses TRBV7-9 and TRBJ2-7; 10 bases match TRBD2. V was clipped by 5 bases and J by 3 bases; unmatched bases: 7. This CDR3 region has 15 residues. In germline, CDR1 is SEHNR, CDR2 FQNEAQ (reference sequence). Here the CDR3 reads CASSRPSGGLYEQYF. CDR3 nucleotide sequence: TGTGCCAGCAGCCGACCTAGCGGGGGCCTCTACGAGCAGTACTTC.

CDR3 nucleotide sequence: TGTGCCAGCAGCCCGGGACAGGGCCGGCGGGAGCTGTTTTTT. Translating it yields CASSPGQGRRELFF. The J gene is TRBJ2-2, the V gene TRBV5-5, with 9 bases fitting TRBD1. This CDR3 region has 14 residues. The germline V gene encodes CDR1 SGHKS and CDR2 YYEKEE (reference sequence). Germline trimming cut 4 bases from V and 9 bases from J; bases unmatched to any gene: 7.